The next 8 T cell receptor beta chains were all read from a single sample in a study of blood T cell repertoires in COVID-19. This table comes from immunoSEQ multiplex PCR, and its TCRdb copy is limited to in-frame clones, with some not included. The sample shows about 300,000 clones, roughly 89% of them seen only once. The specimen sequenced was PBMCs or T cells enriched from blood (not recorded which). The receptors stem from a man between 60 and 75 years old who had recovered from COVID-19.

This clone was found many times. The rearrangement links TRBV7-3 to TRBJ2-7; tentatively, D is TRBD1 (5 bases). CDR1 SGHTA and CDR2 FQGTGA come from the germline V gene. V was trimmed by 5 bases and J by 12 bases, leaving 20 bases between them. The CDR3 totals 13 residues. CDR3: CASSAKGAAVMYF. The CDR3 DNA reads TGTGCCAGCAGCGCCAAAGGGGCCGCAGTGATGTACTTC.

The V call is TRBV28, the J call TRBJ2-7, with no clear D. The CDR3 totals 14 residues. Trimming removed 1 base from V and 5 bases from J, with 12 bases in between. Germline-derived CDR1 and CDR2 are MDHEN and SYDVKM. This chain's CDR3 is CASSLYAGSHEQYF. The DNA for the CDR3 is TGTGCCAGCAGTTTATACGCAGGATCCCACGAGCAGTACTTC.

The V and J genes are TRBV27 and TRBJ2-7; TRBD1 matches at 8 bases. The CDR3 loop spans 17 amino acids. Germline CDR1 MNHEY, CDR2 SMNVEV (reference sequence). The trim removed 0 bases at V and 0 bases at J, leaving 7 bases unmatched. The DNA of the CDR3 is TGTGCCAGCAGTTTATCCAGGACAGGGTCCCTCTCCTACGAGCAGTACTTC. Amino acid sequence: CASSLSRTGSLSYEQYF.

The genes are TRBV11-3 and TRBJ1-3, with 10 bases aligning to TRBD1. Germline loops: CDR1 SGHNT, CDR2 YENEEA. This CDR3 spans 19 amino acids. Germline trimming cut 5 bases from V and 0 bases from J; bases unmatched to any gene: 13. CDR3 in DNA: TGTGCCAGCAGCCCAGAGGGGACAGGGGTCCACTACTCTGGAAACACCATATATTTT. Amino acid sequence: CASSPEGTGVHYSGNTIYF.

The chain uses TRBV4-3 and TRBJ2-2; 7 bases match TRBD1. The V gene end was trimmed by 4 bases and the J gene end by 5 bases; junction bases not matched to a gene: 13. Germline V lookup: CDR1 LGHNA, CDR2 YSLEER. The CDR3 runs 17 residues. CDR3 nucleotide sequence: TGCGCCAGCAGCCGCGGCCGCCGACAGGGTGCAACCGGGGAGCTGTTTTTT. Encoded protein: CASSRGRRQGATGELFF.

V usage is TRBV11-1 and J usage is TRBJ2-7; 8 nucleotides agree with TRBD1. This CDR3 comprises 13 residues. The junction had 4 bases not matched to a gene; V was cut back by 5 bases and J by 4 bases. The V gene's germline CDR1 is SGHAT and CDR2 FQDESV (reference sequence). The CDR3 loop reads CASSHRGFYEQYF. The CDR3 DNA reads TGTGCCAGCAGCCACAGGGGGTTTTACGAGCAGTACTTC.

The chain is built from TRBV5-1 and TRBJ2-1, with TRBD2 as a possible D gene (5 bases). Germline lookup yields CDR1 SGHRS and CDR2 YFSETQ. V was clipped by 0 bases and J by 1 base, with 11 bases between them. CDR3 length: 16 amino acids. CDR3 loop: CASSLVRSGSYNEQFF. The CDR3 DNA follows: TGCGCCAGCAGCTTGGTTAGGAGCGGATCCTACAATGAGCAGTTCTTC.

The chain employs TRBV10-3 and TRBJ1-5; D not resolved. Trimming left V 6 bases short and J 0 bases short, with 6 bases between. This CDR3 has 13 residues. CDR1 is ENHRY and CDR2 is SYGVKD in the germline V gene. The CDR3 loop reads CAISGVSNQPQHF. CDR3 nucleotide sequence: TGTGCCATCAGCGGGGTTAGCAATCAGCCCCAGCATTTT.